The 13 T cell receptor beta chains reported below all come from one sample, sequenced in a study of T cells after yellow fever vaccination. Each CDR3 protein gets one entry after TCRdb re-called the 5' RACE reads with MiXCR. The sample lists 300,000 to 350,000 distinct CDR3 sequences; approximately 3.9% were seen once. The sample in question was PBMCs, obtained 5 days after the yellow fever booster vaccination. Every receptor here comes from a man between 18 and 35 years old who received the YFV17D yellow fever vaccine.

This clonotype was found many times. A junction boundary mismatches the germline segment, possibly from a read error. V usage is TRBV7-2 and J usage is TRBJ2-3; weak D call: TRBD2 (6 bases). Germline V CDR1 and CDR2: SGHTA, FQGNSA. This CDR3 has 11 amino acids. CDR3 coding DNA: TGTGCCAGCAGCGTAGCGGCTCCGCAGTATTTT. Its protein product is CASSVAAPQYF.

In this sample, this clonotype turned up a few times. The rearrangement joins TRBV3-1 to TRBJ2-5, with D possibly being TRBD2 (6 bases). The V and J ends lost 0 bases and 5 bases respectively, with 13 bases between them. The length of the CDR3 is 15 residues. Per the germline V gene, CDR1 is LGHDT and CDR2 is YNNKEL (reference sequence). CDR3 sequence: CASSQDKGGVETQYF. The CDR3 bases are TGTGCCAGCAGCCAAGATAAGGGCGGGGTGGAGACCCAGTACTTC.

This clonotype was counted only a few times. The rearrangement uses TRBV5-1 and TRBJ2-3, with D possibly being TRBD2 (5 bases). Germline CDR1 is SGHRS and CDR2 is YFSETQ. V lost 4 bases and J lost 0, with 9 bases in between. This CDR3 contains 14 residues. The CDR3 loop reads CASSGGPSTDTQYF. The CDR3 nucleotides are TGCGCCAGCAGCGGCGGGCCAAGCACAGATACGCAGTATTTT. The entire variable domain, with the rest obtained from reference TRBV5-1 and TRBJ2-3, is as follows: KAGVTQTPRYLIKTRGQQVTLSCSPISGHRSVSWYQQTPGQGLQFLFEYFSETQRNKGNFPGRFSGRQFSNSRSEMNVSTLELGDSALYLCASSGGPSTDTQYFGPGTRLTVL.

Ten or more counts support this clonotype. The V gene is TRBV5-6, the J gene TRBJ1-6, with D possibly TRBD1 on 6 matching bases. This CDR3 is built from 17 residues. V lost 3 bases, J lost 9 bases, and 22 bases lay in between. From germline, CDR1 is SGHDT and CDR2 YYEEEE. DNA for the CDR3: TGTGCCAGCAGCTCGTCCCGGGACAAGGGCATAGGTTCACCCCTCCACTTT. Residues: CASSSSRDKGIGSPLHF. The full variable domain, with the rest looked up from reference TRBV5-6 and TRBJ1-6, is DAGVTQSPTHLIKTRGQQVTLRCSPKSGHDTVSWYQQALGQGPQFIFQYYEEEERQRGNFPDRFSGHQFPNYSSELNVNALLLGDSALYLCASSSSRDKGIGSPLHFGNGTRLTVT.

This clonotype was counted many times. V is TRBV4-3 and J is TRBJ1-2, with a weak D call TRBD1 (6 bases). CDR3 length equals 15 residues. With 4 bases removed from V and 5 bases from J, the gap between germline ends came to 17 bases. CDR1 and CDR2 (germline): LGHNA, YSLEER. The CDR3 DNA reads TGCGCCAGCAGCCTAGTAGGACAGCGAATATATGGCTACACCTTC. Protein: CASSLVGQRIYGYTF.

The chain combines TRBV4-2 with TRBJ2-5; 9 bases match TRBD1. CDR1 and CDR2 (germline): LGHNA, YNFKEQ. V shed 1 base and J 5 bases; nucleotides not matched to a gene: 8. The CDR3 has 16 amino acids. As DNA, the CDR3 is TGTGCCAGCAGCCAAGGAGGACAGGGGAGAAGGGAGACCCAGTACTTC. Protein sequence: CASSQGGQGRRETQYF.

The chain employs TRBV29-1 and TRBJ2-1; D possibly corresponds to TRBD2 (5 bases). Trimming took 4 bases from V and 1 from J, leaving 8 bases between them. The CDR3 covers 13 residues. Germline CDR1 SQVTM, CDR2 ANQGSEA. This CDR3 is CSVASGSYNEQFF. The CDR3 bases are TGCAGCGTTGCGTCGGGGTCCTACAATGAGCAGTTCTTC.

This clonotype was seen ten or more times. The chain combines TRBV5-5 with TRBJ1-6; 8 nucleotides match TRBD1. V lost 4 bases and J lost 9; bases outside the gene matches: 6. CDR3 length: 14 residues. In germline, CDR1 is SGHKS, CDR2 YYEKEE (reference sequence). CDR3 nucleotide sequence: TGTGCCAGCAGCCGACAGGGGATTAGTTCACCCCTCCACTTT. Translated, it gives CASSRQGISSPLHF.

This clonotype was detected ten times or more. The gene calls are TRBV7-2 and TRBJ2-1, with D tentatively TRBD1 (6 bases). With 5 bases removed from V and 4 bases from J, the gap between germline ends came to 12 bases. This CDR3 contains 14 residues. Germline values: CDR1 SGHTA, CDR2 FQGNSA. CDR3 amino acids: CASSRGQLYNEQFF. CDR3 DNA sequence: TGTGCCAGCAGCCGAGGACAGCTGTACAATGAGCAGTTCTTC.

This clonotype was seen a handful of times. This chain joins TRBV6-2 or TRBV6-3 and TRBJ1-6, with D tentatively TRBD1 (6 bases). Germline V CDR1 and CDR2: MNHEY, SVGEGT. V lost 6 bases, J lost 8 bases, and 11 bases lay in between. The CDR3 is 13 amino acids. CDR3 bases: TGTGCCAGCAGCAGGACAGACTATTCACCCCTCCACTTT. Amino acid sequence: CASSRTDYSPLHF.

This clonotype was seen at least ten times. The chain has TRBV12-3 or TRBV12-4 and TRBJ2-5; 7 nucleotides align to TRBD2. The CDR3 has 13 amino acids. The V and J ends lost 5 bases and 1 base, in that order; junction bases with no gene match: 1. The CDR3 loop reads CASSRTSQETQYF. In nucleotides, the CDR3 is TGTGCCAGCAGTCGGACTAGCCAAGAGACCCAGTACTTC.

This chain connects TRBV20-1 to TRBJ1-5; D is undetermined. Per germline, CDR1 DFQATT and CDR2 SNEGSKA (reference sequence). The CDR3 consists of 13 residues. V dropped 6 bases and J dropped 4 bases, with 13 bases sitting between them. CDR3 sequence: CSAHGVGNQPQHF. In DNA form, the CDR3 reads TGCAGTGCCCACGGCGTGGGGAATCAGCCCCAGCATTTT.

This clonotype has a count of ten or more. V usage is TRBV7-2 and J usage is TRBJ2-5, with TRBD1 matching over 8 bases. The germline V gene has CDR1 SGHTA and CDR2 FQGNSA. This CDR3 region has 17 residues. With V trimmed by 2 bases and J by 1 base, 9 bases remained unmatched. DNA of the CDR3: TGTGCCAGCAGCTTATGGCTTGACAGGGGATTCCAAGAGACCCAGTACTTC. Its translation: CASSLWLDRGFQETQYF.